The T cell receptor (beta chain) under discussion was sequenced for a study of CD8+CD57+ T cells in acquired aplastic anemia. About the research overall: The sorted CD4+ and CD8+ cells yielded an average approximately 3.2 ug of DNA. Study-level results: Any difference that existed in CD8+ Simpson's diversity between patients and controls was not significant.

CDR3 length: 13 residues. V was trimmed by 6 bases and J by 5 bases, leaving 17 bases between them. CDR1 is DFQATT and CDR2 is SNEGSKA in the germline V gene (reference sequence). This clonotype has at least ten counts. As yet, its antigen is unknown. Genomic DNA was employed as the template in profiling TCR beta VDJ and CDR3. Each CDR3 protein is one row after TCRdb ran MiXCR on the reads. In the table there are roughly 150,000 distinct CDR3 sequences, around 45% of which are singletons. This sequence originates from a human donor in good health. Sample: sorted CD4+, CD8+, or CD8+CD57+ T cells (not recorded which) from PBMCs. The genes are TRBV20-1 and TRBJ2-7; D possibly matches TRBD1 or TRBD2 (5 bases each). This chain's CDR3 is CSAGVWGLNEQYF. The DNA for the CDR3 is TGCAGTGCGGGGGTATGGGGCCTGAACGAGCAGTACTTC.